This TCR beta chain is from a study of control samples from healthy donors and cancer patients. Assay: immunoSEQ multiplex PCR; the TCRdb copy retains only in-frame clones and omits some. The data show roughly 130,000 clones, roughly 92% seen once. The CDR3 length is 15 residues. Trimming pared 2 bases from V and 0 bases from J, leaving 5 bases between. Looked up from germline, CDR1 is MGHRA and CDR2 is YSYEKL. The TCR was taken from a young man in good health. The J gene is TRBJ1-6, the V gene TRBV4-1; D remains unclear. Sequenced sample: blood. For the CDR3, the DNA is TGCGCCAGCAGCCAATACAGCTCCTATAATTCACCCCTCCACTTT. This translates into CASSQYSSYNSPLHF.